The present T cell receptor beta chain was sequenced within a study of T cells in Graves' hyperthyroidism and ophthalmopathy (dated by TCRdb to between 2018 and 2021). For the study in its entirety: Peripheral blood samples were taken at the time of initial diagnosis, prior to any treatment. For training and testing, the 100 or so patients in the discovery cohort were randomly divided in a 7:3 ratio. Prospective prediction of ophthalmopathy was tested in an independent validation cohort consisting of some 19 hyperthyroidism patients and approximately 16 patients who later progressed to ophthalmopathy. The study also compared thyroid tissue and blood T-cell repertoires from 5 to 7 Graves' hyperthyroidism patients. The paper describes TCR Vbeta CDR3 sequencing of 140 or so peripheral blood samples, made up of 43 ophthalmopathy patients, 70 to 75 hyperthyroidism patients and 17 progressor patients. A discovery cohort of about a hundred patients, 43 with Graves' ophthalmopathy and 57 with stable Graves' hyperthyroidism, was used to find distinguishing TCR V-J signatures. Following sampling, methimazole starting at 30 mg daily was given to hyperthyroidism patients, and high-dose intravenous methylprednisolone was given to ophthalmopathy patients. Study-wide conclusions, independent of this receptor: A model built on a 13 V-J signature distinguished ophthalmopathy from stable hyperthyroidism, reaching around 87% sensitivity and about 81% specificity in cross-validation and 80%/75% in testing. In validation, progression to ophthalmopathy was predicted by the model with nearly 71% sensitivity and just over 72% specificity, a median of approximately 7.1 months before onset. Most expanded thyroid clonotypes (frequency above 0.001) were also detected in blood, a finding suggesting that blood repertoires may reflect thyroid immune responses. Sample size was not statistically predetermined, and blinding of investigators to group allocation was not performed.

Measured from the cysteine to the phenylalanine, the CDR3 is 16 residues long. Solely the CDR3 DNA is kept, with 48 bases framed from the first base. From V the trimming removes 3 bases and from J it removes 0 bases, while the gene matches leave 6 bases of the junction unaccounted for. The germline V gene gives CDR1 as WSHSY and CDR2 as SAAADI. The TCR beta CDR3 regions were amplified from the RNA transcripts. The first round of RT-PCR for the TCR CDR3 was performed with the HTBI primer set and the Qiagen OneStep RT-PCR kit. Libraries were constructed in a second round of multiplex PCR, after which size selection and purification were performed. The libraries were sequenced on an Illumina HiSeq2000 using paired-end 100 bp reads. On the study's bioinformatics: SOAPnuke was used to process the raw data, removing reads that contained adapters or uncalled bases, had a mean Phred below 15, or lacked an exact match to the constant primer or identifier. High-quality paired reads were merged using COPE v1.2.5, and each unique nucleotide sequence was defined as a clonotype. MiTCR v1.1 was used to align the clonotypes against IMGT TRBV, TRBD and TRBJ reference segments. Only V-J combinations with frequency above 0.0001, covering about 99% of repertoires, were analysed. A TCS score was defined as the ratio of F50 (clonal expansion) to E x V (chaos), with BLOSUM62-based TCRdist applied between CDR3 peptides within each V-J. Welch's t-statistics and random forest reduced roughly 500 V-J features to about 13, which were used in a naive Bayes classifier (R e1071). TCRdb took the public reads, trimmed them with fastp at Q25, ran MiXCR for clone calling and kept in-frame beta chains. Every entry covers one CDR3 protein and lists the most common genes and DNA from its rows. It is TCRdb's table, rather than the study itself, that gives the V and J calls and clone size. The sample table shows about 300,000 distinct CDR3 sequences, and roughly 20% are seen once. Under 40% of the sample rests with the top ten.

At least ten counts were recorded for this clonotype. Its cognate antigen has yet to be identified. No much larger clone is present one base from it, and per-base qualities are unavailable. In the ophthalmopathy patients, disease was moderately to severely active, with a Clinical Activity Score of 3 or more, a NOSPECS grade of 4 or more, and a duration of less than 3 months. The study excluded patients with uncontrolled infections, other autoimmune diseases, pregnancy or lactation. Clinical symptoms, serum thyroxine and TRAb, thyroid ultrasound, and orbital computed tomography formed the basis for the diagnoses. PBMCs were isolated from 8 to 10 ml of fresh peripheral blood by Ficoll-Paque density gradient centrifugation. Total RNA was extracted with Trizol reagent, and quality was checked on an Agilent 2100 Bioanalyzer.

This clonotype was sampled from a man aged 50 or older with Graves' ophthalmopathy. In this chain, TRBV10-2 is recombined with TRBJ2-5; 8 bases in the junction line up with TRBD1. Material: blood. The CDR3 region reads CASSDFGTGNQETQYF. The sequenced DNA: TGCGCCAGCAGTGATTTCGGGACAGGAAACCAAGAGACCCAGTACTTC.